This T cell receptor beta chain emerged from a study of cytomegalovirus exposure and HLA in healthy donors. General study points: A later analysis reported that several of the most significant clusters appeared to be linked to common viral pathogens, among them Epstein-Barr virus. Roughly 170 TCR beta chains were listed as cytomegalovirus-associated. An analysis that came later showed most CMV-associated TCR beta chains appearing HLA-restricted.

Regarding donors, all were healthy bone marrow donors. A word on this clone: The antigen is not known.

The PCR ran on 60 Vbeta and 13 Jbeta primers. TCRdb's copy holds only in-frame clones and misses some; the assay was immunoSEQ multiplex PCR. Here the sample spans over 150,000 clones, about 80% being singletons. The CDR3 spans 16 residues. Germline V gene sequence: CDR1 SGHTS, CDR2 YDEGEE. V was clipped by 4 bases and J by 1 base; unmatched bases: 3. V is TRBV5-8 and J is TRBJ2-3; TRBD2 matches 13 bases. The sequenced sample consisted of PBMCs. The sequence was collected from a man aged 50 to 59 in good health and CMV-seropositive. This chain's CDR3 is CASSIGTSGGTDTQYF. In DNA form, the CDR3 reads TGTGCCAGCAGCATTGGGACTAGCGGGGGCACAGATACGCAGTATTTT.